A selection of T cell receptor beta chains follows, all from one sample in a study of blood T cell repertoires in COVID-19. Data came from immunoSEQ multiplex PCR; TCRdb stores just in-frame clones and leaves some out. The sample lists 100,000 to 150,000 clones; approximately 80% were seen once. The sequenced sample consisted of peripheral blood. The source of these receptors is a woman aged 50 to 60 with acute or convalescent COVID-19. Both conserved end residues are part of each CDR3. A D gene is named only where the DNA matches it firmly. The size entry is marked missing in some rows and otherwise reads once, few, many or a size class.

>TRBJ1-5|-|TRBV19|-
TGTGCCAGTAGTACCCATGGGAGGGGCGCGAGCAATCAGCCCCAGCATTTT
CASSTHGRGASNQPQHF
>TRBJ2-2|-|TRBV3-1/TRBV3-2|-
TGTGCCAGCAGCCACGTGGGGGGGCGCGTTAACACCGGGGAGCTGTTTTTT
CASSHVGGRVNTGELFF
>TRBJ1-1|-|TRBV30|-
TGTGCCTGGAGTGCAGGGATTACCACTGAAGCTTTCTTT
CAWSAGITTEAFF
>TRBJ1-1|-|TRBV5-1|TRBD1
TGCGCCAGCAGCCCGGGACAGGGGAACACTGAAGCTTTCTTT
CASSPGQGNTEAFF
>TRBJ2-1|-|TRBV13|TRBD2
TGTGCCAGCAGCCAACTACTAGCGGAGGGTTGGAATGAGCAGTTCTTC
CASSQLLAEGWNEQFF
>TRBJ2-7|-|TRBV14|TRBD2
TGTGCCAGCAGCTACACTAGCGGTATTTCCTACGAGCAGTACTTC
CASSYTSGISYEQYF
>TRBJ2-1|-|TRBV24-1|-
TGTGCCACCAGTGATTTGGCGGGGCTCTACAATGAGCAGTTCTTC
CATSDLAGLYNEQFF
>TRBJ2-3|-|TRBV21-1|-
TGTGCCAGCAGCAAAGTTGGATGTCGGACTACCAAAACAGATACGCAGTATTTT
CASSKVGCRTTKTDTQYF
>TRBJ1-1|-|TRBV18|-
TGTGCCAGCTCACCGACGGCCCGACAAGAAGCTTTCTTT
CASSPTARQEAFF
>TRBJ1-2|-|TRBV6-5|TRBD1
TGTGCCAGCAGTTACGGGACAGGGCCGGCTAACTATGGCTACACCTTC
CASSYGTGPANYGYTF
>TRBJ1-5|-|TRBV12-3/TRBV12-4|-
TGTGCCAGCACGTTCGGGAATCAGCCCCAGCATTTT
CASTFGNQPQHF
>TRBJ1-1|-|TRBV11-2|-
TGTGCCAGCAGCTTAGAGGGGCACACTGAAGCTTTCTTT
CASSLEGHTEAFF
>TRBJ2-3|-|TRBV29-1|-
TGCAGCGTTGATCTTCCGGGGAAGAGGAATACGCAGTATTTT
CSVDLPGKRNTQYF
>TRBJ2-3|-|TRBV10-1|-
TGCGCCAGCAGCAAATACCGGGACTCGAGACAGGATACGCAGTATTTT
CASSKYRDSRQDTQYF
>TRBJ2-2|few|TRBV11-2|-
TGTGCCATTAGTCCTATGGTTACCGGGGAGCTGTTTTTT
CAISPMVTGELFF
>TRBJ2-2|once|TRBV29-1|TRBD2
TGCAGCGTCTCTAGCGGGGTGAACACCGGGGAGCTGTTTTTT
CSVSSGVNTGELFF
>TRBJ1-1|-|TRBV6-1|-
TGTGCCAGCAGTGAACCCGGGTTAGGCGGCGTGAACACTGAAGCTTTCTTT
CASSEPGLGGVNTEAFF
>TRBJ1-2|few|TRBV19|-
TGTGCCAGTAGTCCTAGCCCAGTCAATGGCTACACCTTC
CASSPSPVNGYTF
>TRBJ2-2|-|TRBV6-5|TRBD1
TGTGCCAGCATTGCAGGGGGCGCCTTTGCCGGGGAGCTGTTTTTT
CASIAGGAFAGELFF
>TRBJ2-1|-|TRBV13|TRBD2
TGTGCCAGCAGCCAAAGGCGGTTCGCGGGGGGTTTCAATGAGCAGTTCTTC
CASSQRRFAGGFNEQFF
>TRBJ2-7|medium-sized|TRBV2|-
TGTGCCAGCACCGACATCTACGAGCAGTACTTC
CASTDIYEQYF
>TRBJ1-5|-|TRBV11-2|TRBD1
TGTGCCAGCAGCTTGGACAGGGGGGGGAATCAGCCCCAGCATTTT
CASSLDRGGNQPQHF
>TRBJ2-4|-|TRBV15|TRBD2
TGTGCCACCAGCCTGCGTACTAGCGGGGGGGCAGGGATTCAGTACTTC
CATSLRTSGGAGIQYF
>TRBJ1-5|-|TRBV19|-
TGTGCCAGTAGTATCCCCCCCCAAGGAGGTGTGTCGAAGCCCCAGCATTTT
CASSIPPQGGVSKPQHF
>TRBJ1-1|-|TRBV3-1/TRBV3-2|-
TGTGCCAGCAGCCAGGGACAACTTGCAGGGTCTGGGGCTTTCTTT
CASSQGQLAGSGAFF
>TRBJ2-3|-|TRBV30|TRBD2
TGTGCCTGCAAGCGGGGGGGCTTGTCGACAGATACGCAGTATTTT
CACKRGGLSTDTQYF
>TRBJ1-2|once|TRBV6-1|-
TGTGCCAGCAGTGAGACAAAAAACTATGGCTACACCTTC
CASSETKNYGYTF
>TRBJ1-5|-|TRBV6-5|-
TGTGCCAGCAGTTACGAGACAGCTTTTAGCAATCAGCCCCAGCATTTT
CASSYETAFSNQPQHF
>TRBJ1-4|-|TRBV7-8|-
TGTGCCAGCAGCTTAGCGGTCCACAGGGCGACAAATGAAAAACTGTTTTTT
CASSLAVHRATNEKLFF
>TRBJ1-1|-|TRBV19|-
TGTGCCAGTAGTATAAAGGACAGCCGCAACACTGAAGCTTTCTTT
CASSIKDSRNTEAFF
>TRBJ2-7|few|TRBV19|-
TGTGCCAGTAGTACAGGGGATTCGCAGTACTTC
CASSTGDSQYF
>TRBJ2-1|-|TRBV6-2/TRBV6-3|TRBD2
TGTGCCAGCAGTTTGGGACTAGCGGGTGAGCAGTTCTTC
CASSLGLAGEQFF
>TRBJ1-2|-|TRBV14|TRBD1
TGTGCCAGCAGCCAATTCAAACAGGGGGCGGATGGCTACACCTTC
CASSQFKQGADGYTF
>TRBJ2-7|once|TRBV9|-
TGTGCCAGCAGCGTAGCCCCCACCTACGAGCAGTACTTC
CASSVAPTYEQYF
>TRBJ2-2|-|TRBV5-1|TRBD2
TGCGCCAGCAGCTTAAGGACTAGCGGGGGGGCCGATGGCACCGGGGAGCTGTTTTTT
CASSLRTSGGADGTGELFF
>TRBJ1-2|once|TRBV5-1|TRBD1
TGCGCCAGCAGACTACGACAGGGGGGGCCCAACTATGGCTACACCTTC
CASRLRQGGPNYGYTF
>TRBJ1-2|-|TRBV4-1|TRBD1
TGCGCCAGCAGCCAAGATCAGGGAACAGGGGAGCGCTATGGCTACACCTTC
CASSQDQGTGERYGYTF
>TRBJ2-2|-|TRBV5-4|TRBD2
TGTGCCAGCAGCTTGGAGGCTAGCGGGGGGCGTGGGGAGCTGTTTTTT
CASSLEASGGRGELFF
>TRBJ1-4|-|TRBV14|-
TGTGCCAGCAGCCAAGGAGTTGAGGACTTTAATGAAAAACTGTTTTTT
CASSQGVEDFNEKLFF
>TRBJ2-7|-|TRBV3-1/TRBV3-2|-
TGTGCCAGCAGCCTTCAACCCGGGGTTCCCTACGAGCAGTACTTC
CASSLQPGVPYEQYF
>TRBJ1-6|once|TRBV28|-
TGTGCCAGCCGGGGAATTTATAATTCACCCCTCCACTTT
CASRGIYNSPLHF
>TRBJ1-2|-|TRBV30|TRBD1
TGTGCCTGGAGTCCTCCCCAGGGGGCGCGTGGCTACACCTTC
CAWSPPQGARGYTF
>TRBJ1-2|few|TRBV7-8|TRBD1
TGTGCCAGCAGCAGCGGACAGGGGACCTATGGCTACACCTTC
CASSSGQGTYGYTF
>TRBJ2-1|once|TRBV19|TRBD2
TGTGCCAGTAACCCCCCGGGACTAGCGGGAATGAACAATGAGCAGTTCTTC
CASNPPGLAGMNNEQFF
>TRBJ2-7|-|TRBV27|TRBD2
TGTGCCAGCAGTGGGACTAGCTCCCGCTACGAGCAGTACTTC
CASSGTSSRYEQYF
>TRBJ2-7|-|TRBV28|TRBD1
TGTGCCAGCAGTACCCCCATGGGACAGGGGTTGTACGAGCAGTACTTC
CASSTPMGQGLYEQYF
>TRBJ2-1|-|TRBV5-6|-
TGTGCCAGCAGCTTGTCTGCGGTCAATGAGCAGTTCTTC
CASSLSAVNEQFF
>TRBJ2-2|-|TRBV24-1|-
TGTGCCACCAGTGATTTCCAGGGTCACGGGGAGCTGTTTTTT
CATSDFQGHGELFF
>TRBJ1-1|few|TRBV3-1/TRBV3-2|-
TGTGCCAGCAGCCAAGATTCTAGTAGGGGCGTAGCTTTCTTT
CASSQDSSRGVAFF
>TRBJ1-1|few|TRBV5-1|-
TGCGCCAGCAGCTTGCTTGGTACAGCTCTCGGCACTGAAGCTTTCTTT
CASSLLGTALGTEAFF
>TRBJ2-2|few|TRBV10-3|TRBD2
TGTGCCATCAGTCATTCCGGGACTAGCGAGATCGGGGAGCTGTTTTTT
CAISHSGTSEIGELFF
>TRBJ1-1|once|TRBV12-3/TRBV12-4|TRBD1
TGTGCCAGCAGTTTACAGGGGGCGTTGGAAGCTTTCTTT
CASSLQGALEAFF
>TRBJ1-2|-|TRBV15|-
TGTGCCACCAGCAGAGATTCTGGGAGATATGGCTACACCTTC
CATSRDSGRYGYTF
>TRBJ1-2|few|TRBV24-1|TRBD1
TGTGCCACCAGTGACCCCGGGACAGGGCTGAAGGGCTACACCTTC
CATSDPGTGLKGYTF
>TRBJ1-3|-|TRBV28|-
TGTGCCAGCAACGCCCCTGGGCAAACCTCTGGAAACACCATATATTTT
CASNAPGQTSGNTIYF